These 5 T cell receptor beta chains came from one sample sequenced in a study of T cell changes during pregnancy in multiple sclerosis. Using immunoSEQ multiplex PCR, the repertoire was profiled, and TCRdb retains in-frame clones only, with some absent. The sample shows about 75,000 clones, approximately 93% of them seen only once. Sample: CD4+ T cells from peripheral blood mononuclear cells, taken after pregnancy. These receptors originate from a female donor with multiple sclerosis, enrolled in a pregnancy study.

This clone was observed a single time. This chain connects TRBV28 to TRBJ1-5; perhaps TRBD1 as D (6 bases). There are 14 residues in the CDR3. Per the germline V gene, CDR1 is MDHEN and CDR2 is SYDVKM. The V gene lost 5 bases and the J gene lost 5 bases, with 13 bases spanning the gap. CDR3 nucleotide sequence: TGTGCCAGCAGTCTGACAGGCCATGATCAGCCCCAGCATTTT. It translates to CASSLTGHDQPQHF.

The gene calls are TRBV5-1 and TRBJ2-7; 8 bases are a match to TRBD1. CDR1 and CDR2 (germline): SGHRS, YFSETQ. With V trimmed by 7 bases and J by 4 bases, 10 bases remained unmatched. CDR3 length equals 14 residues. The CDR3 sequence: CASAAQGAMYEQYF. CDR3 nucleotides: TGCGCCAGCGCCGCCCAGGGGGCGATGTACGAGCAGTACTTC.

This chain uses TRBV7-2 with TRBJ2-4, with a weak D call TRBD1 (5 bases). The CDR3 has 16 residues. Trimming left V 4 bases short and J 0 bases short, with 13 bases between. In germline, CDR1 is SGHTA, CDR2 FQGNSA. The CDR3: CASSSDRSLAKNIQYF. The CDR3 DNA sequence: TGTGCCAGCAGCTCCGACAGATCTCTAGCCAAAAACATTCAGTACTTC.

This chain joins TRBV7-2 and TRBJ2-3, with 13 bases fitting TRBD2. V gave up 5 bases and J gave up 3 bases; unmatched junction bases: 5. CDR1 is SGHTA, CDR2 FQGNSA, per germline. The CDR3 is made up of 16 amino acids. In DNA, the CDR3 is TGTGCCAGCAGCGCAAGACTAGCGGGAGGAACAGATACGCAGTATTTT. It specifies CASSARLAGGTDTQYF.

The J gene is TRBJ2-7, the V gene TRBV11-2; 7 bases agree with TRBD2. V was clipped by 4 bases and J by 1 base; unmatched bases: 7. Germline V gene sequence: CDR1 SGHAT, CDR2 FQNNGV. This CDR3 has 15 residues. For the CDR3, the DNA is TGTGCCAGCAGCTCAACGCTGCGGGAGTCCTACGAGCAGTACTTC. This translates into CASSSTLRESYEQYF.